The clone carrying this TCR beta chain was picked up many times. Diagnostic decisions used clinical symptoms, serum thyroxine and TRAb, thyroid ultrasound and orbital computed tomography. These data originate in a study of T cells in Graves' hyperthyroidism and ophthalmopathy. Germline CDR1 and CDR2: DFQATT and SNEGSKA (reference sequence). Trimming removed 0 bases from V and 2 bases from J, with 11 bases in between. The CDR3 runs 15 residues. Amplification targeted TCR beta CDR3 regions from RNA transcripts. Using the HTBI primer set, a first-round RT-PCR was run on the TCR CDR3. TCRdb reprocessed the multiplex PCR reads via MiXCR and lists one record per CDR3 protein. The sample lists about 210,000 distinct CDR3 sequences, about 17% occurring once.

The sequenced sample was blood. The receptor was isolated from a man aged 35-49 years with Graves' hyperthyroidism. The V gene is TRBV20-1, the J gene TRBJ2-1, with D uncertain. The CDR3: CSARERSATYNEQFF. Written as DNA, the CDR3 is TGCAGTGCTAGAGAGCGCTCGGCGACCTACAATGAGCAGTTCTTC.